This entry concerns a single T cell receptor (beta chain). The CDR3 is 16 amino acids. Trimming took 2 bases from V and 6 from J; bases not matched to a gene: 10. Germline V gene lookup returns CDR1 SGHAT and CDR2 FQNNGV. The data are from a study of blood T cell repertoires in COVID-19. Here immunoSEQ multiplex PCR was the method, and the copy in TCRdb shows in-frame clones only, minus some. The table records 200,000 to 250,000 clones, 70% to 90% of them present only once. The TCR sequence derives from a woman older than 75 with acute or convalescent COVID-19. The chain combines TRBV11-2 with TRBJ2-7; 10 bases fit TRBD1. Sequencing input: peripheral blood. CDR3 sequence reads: CASSLIGGQGTSEQYF. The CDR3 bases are TGTGCCAGCAGCTTAATTGGGGGACAGGGGACGTCCGAGCAGTACTTC.